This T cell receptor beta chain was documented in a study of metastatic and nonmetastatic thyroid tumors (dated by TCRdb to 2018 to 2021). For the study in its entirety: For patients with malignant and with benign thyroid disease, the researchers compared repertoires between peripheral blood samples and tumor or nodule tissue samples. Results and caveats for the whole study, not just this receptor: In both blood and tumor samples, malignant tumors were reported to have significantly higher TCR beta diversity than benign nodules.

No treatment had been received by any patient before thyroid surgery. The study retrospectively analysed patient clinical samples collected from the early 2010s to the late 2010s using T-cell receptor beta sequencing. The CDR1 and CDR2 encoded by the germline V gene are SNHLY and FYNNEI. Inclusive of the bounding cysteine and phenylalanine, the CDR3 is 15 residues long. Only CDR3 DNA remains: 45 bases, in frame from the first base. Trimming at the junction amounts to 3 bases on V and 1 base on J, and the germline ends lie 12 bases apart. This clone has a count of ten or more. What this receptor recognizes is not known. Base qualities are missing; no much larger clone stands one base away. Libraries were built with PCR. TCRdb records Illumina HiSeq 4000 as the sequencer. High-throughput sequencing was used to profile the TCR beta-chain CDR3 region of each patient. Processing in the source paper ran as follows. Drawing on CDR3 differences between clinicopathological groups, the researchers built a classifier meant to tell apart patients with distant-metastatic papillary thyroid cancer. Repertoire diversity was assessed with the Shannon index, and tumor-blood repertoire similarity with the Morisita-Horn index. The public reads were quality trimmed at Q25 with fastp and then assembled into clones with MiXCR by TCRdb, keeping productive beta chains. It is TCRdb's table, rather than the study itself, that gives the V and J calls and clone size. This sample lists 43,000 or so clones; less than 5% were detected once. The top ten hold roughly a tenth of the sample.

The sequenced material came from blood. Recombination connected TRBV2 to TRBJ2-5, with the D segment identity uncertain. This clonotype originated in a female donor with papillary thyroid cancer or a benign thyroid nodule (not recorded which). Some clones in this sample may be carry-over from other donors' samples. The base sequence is TGTGCCAGCAGTGAGGGTGCTGGGGTCCAAGAGACCCAGTACTTC. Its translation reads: CASSEGAGVQETQYF.